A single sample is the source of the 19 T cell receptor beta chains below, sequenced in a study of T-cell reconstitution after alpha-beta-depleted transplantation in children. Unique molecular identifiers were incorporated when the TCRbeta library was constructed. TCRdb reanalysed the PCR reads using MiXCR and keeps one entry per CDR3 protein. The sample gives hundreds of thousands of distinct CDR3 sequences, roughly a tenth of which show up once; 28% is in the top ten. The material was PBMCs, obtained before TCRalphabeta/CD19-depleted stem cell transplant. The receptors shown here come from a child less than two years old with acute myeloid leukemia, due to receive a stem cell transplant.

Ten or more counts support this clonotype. The CDR3 DNA is TGTGCCAGCAGTTTATTAGGTCCTAGCAATCAGCCCCAGCATTTT. The encoded protein is CASSLLGPSNQPQHF. The V and J genes are TRBV28 and TRBJ1-5; D is unresolved. The CDR3 totals 15 residues. Germline V gene sequence: CDR1 MDHEN, CDR2 SYDVKM. Trimming took off 1 base at V and 0 bases at J, with 7 bases between the two ends.

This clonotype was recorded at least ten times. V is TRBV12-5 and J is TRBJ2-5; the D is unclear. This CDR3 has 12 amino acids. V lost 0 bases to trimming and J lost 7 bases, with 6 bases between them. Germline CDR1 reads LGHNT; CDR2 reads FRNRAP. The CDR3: CASGLVRGTQYF. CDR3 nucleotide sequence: TGTGCTAGTGGTTTGGTACGTGGGACCCAGTACTTC.

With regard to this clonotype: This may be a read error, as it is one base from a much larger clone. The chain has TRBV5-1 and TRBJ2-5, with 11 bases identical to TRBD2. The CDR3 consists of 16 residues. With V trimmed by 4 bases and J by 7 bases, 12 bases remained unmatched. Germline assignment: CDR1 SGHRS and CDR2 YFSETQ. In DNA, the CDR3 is TGCGCCAGCAGCACCGTTCTAGCGGGGGGAGAAGGGACCCAGTACTTC. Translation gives CASSTVLAGGEGTQYF.

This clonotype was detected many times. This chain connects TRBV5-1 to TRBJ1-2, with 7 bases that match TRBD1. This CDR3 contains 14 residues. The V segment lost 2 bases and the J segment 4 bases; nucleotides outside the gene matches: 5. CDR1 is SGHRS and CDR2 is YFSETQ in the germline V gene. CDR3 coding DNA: TGCGCCAGCAGCTTCGCGGCAGGGGGCTATGGCTACACCTTC. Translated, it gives CASSFAAGGYGYTF.

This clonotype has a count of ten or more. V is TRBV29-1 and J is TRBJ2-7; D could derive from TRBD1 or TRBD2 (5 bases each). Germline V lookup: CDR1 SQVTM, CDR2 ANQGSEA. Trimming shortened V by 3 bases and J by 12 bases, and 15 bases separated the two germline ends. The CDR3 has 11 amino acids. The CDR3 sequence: CSVETAGVRYF. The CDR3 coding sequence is TGCAGCGTTGAGACAGCCGGGGTCCGGTACTTC.

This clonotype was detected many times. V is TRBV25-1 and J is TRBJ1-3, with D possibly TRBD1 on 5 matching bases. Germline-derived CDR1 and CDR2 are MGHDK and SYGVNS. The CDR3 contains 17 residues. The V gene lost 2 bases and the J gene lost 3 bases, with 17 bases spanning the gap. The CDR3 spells CASSEPRTSFSGNTIYF. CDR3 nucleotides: TGTGCCAGCAGTGAACCCCGGACAAGCTTCAGTGGAAACACCATATATTTT.

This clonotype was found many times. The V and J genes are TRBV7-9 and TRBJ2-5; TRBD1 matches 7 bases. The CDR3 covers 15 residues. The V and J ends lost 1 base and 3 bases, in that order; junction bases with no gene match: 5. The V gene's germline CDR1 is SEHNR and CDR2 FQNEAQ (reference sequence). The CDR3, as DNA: TGTGCCAGCAGCTTAGGGGGACAGTTGAAAGAGACCCAGTACTTC. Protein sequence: CASSLGGQLKETQYF.

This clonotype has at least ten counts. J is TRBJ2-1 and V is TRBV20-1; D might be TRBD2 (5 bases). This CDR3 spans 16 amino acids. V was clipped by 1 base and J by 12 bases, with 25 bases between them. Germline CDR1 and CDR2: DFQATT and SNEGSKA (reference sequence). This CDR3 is CSARVARQNSRMVQFF. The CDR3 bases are TGCAGTGCTAGAGTAGCGCGGCAGAATTCCAGAATGGTGCAGTTCTTC.

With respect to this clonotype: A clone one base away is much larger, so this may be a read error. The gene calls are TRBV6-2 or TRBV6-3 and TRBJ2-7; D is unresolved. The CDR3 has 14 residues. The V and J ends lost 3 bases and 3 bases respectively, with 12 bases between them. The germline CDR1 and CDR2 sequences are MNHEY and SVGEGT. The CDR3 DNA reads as TGTGCCAGCAGTTATGTCTTCTGGGGCTACGAGCAGTACTTC. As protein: CASSYVFWGYEQYF.

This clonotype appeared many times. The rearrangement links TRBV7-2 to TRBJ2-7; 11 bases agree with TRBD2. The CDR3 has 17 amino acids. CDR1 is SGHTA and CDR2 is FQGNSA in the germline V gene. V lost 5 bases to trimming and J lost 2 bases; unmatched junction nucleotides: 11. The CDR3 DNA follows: TGTGCCAGCAGCCCTACCTCCGGGACTAGCGGCACCTACGAGCAGTACTTC. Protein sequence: CASSPTSGTSGTYEQYF.

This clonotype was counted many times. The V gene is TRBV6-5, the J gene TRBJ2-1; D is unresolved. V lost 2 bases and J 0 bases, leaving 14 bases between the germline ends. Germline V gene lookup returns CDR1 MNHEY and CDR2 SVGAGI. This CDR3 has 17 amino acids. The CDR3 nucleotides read TGTGCCAGCAGTTACCCTCCTGGCCTCAGCTCCTACAATGAGCAGTTCTTC. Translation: CASSYPPGLSSYNEQFF.

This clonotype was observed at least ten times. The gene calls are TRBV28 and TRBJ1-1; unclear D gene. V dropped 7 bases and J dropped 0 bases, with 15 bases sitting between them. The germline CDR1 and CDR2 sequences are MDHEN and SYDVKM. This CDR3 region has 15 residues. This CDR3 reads CASIPRGRMNTEAFF. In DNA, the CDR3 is TGTGCCAGCATTCCCCGGGGTCGGATGAACACTGAAGCTTTCTTT.

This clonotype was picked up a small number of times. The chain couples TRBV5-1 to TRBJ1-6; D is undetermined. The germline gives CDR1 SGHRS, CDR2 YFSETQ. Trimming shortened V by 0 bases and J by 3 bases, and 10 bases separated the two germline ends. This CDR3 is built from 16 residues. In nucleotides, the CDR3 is TGCGCCAGCAGCTTGGGCGTCAGTAGCTATAATTCACCCCTCCACTTT. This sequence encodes CASSLGVSSYNSPLHF.

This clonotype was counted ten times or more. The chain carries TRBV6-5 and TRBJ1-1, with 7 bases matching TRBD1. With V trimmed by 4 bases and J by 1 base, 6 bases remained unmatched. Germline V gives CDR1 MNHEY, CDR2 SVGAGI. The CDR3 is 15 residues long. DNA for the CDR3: TGTGCCAGCAGTTTAAAGGGACAGCCGAACACTGAAGCTTTCTTT. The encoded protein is CASSLKGQPNTEAFF.

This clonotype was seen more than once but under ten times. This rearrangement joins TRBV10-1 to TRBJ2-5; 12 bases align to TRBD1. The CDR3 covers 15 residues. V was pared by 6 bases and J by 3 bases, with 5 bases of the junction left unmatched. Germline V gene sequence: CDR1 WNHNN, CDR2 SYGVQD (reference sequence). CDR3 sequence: CASSAGTGGEETQYF. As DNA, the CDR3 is TGCGCCAGCAGCGCCGGGACAGGGGGCGAAGAGACCCAGTACTTC.

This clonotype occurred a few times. The CDR3 spells CASSLQLTPGQGWIGELFF. DNA of the CDR3: TGCGCCAGCAGTCTCCAGTTGACTCCGGGACAGGGTTGGATCGGGGAGCTGTTTTTT. The chain employs TRBV5-1 and TRBJ2-2; 9 bases match TRBD1. The V gene end was trimmed by 5 bases and the J gene end by 7 bases; junction bases not matched to a gene: 21. The CDR3 is made up of 19 amino acids. The germline gives CDR1 SGHRS, CDR2 YFSETQ.

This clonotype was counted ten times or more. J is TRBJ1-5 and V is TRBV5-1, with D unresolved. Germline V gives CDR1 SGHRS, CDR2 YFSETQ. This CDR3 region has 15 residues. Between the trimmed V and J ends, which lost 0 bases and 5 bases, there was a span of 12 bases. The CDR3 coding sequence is TGCGCCAGCAGCTTGGATGGGGTGGGTGATCAGCCCCAGCATTTT. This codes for CASSLDGVGDQPQHF.

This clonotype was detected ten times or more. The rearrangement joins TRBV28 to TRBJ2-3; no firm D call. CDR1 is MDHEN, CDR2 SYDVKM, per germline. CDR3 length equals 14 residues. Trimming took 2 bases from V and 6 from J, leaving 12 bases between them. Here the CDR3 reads CASSLATPQDTQYF. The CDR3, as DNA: TGTGCCAGCAGTTTAGCTACGCCGCAGGATACGCAGTATTTT. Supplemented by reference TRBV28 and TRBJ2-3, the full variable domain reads DVKVTQSSRYLVKRTGEKVFLECVQDMDHENMFWYRQDPGLGLRLIYFSYDVKMKEKGDIPEGYSVSREKKERFSLILESASTNQTSMYLCASSLATPQDTQYFGPGTRLTVL.

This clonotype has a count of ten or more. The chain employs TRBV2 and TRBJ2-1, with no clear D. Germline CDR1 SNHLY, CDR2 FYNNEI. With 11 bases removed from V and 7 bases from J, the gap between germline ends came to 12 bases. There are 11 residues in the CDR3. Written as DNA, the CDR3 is TGTGCCTCAGCCATCCAAAATGAGCAGTTCTTC. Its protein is CASAIQNEQFF.